What follows are 24 T cell receptor beta chains derived from one specimen sequenced in a study of T cell repertoires in ileal Crohn's disease. Assay used: immunoSEQ multiplex PCR; TCRdb lists only in-frame clones, some missing. Of 5,000 or so clones listed, 80% to 85% are singletons. Input material: ileal tissue. The receptors stem from an adult with Crohn's disease.

The chain carries TRBV5-1 and TRBJ1-5; perhaps TRBD1 as D (5 bases). V was cut by 0 bases and J by 0 bases, with 7 bases left in between. Per the germline V gene, CDR1 is SGHRS and CDR2 is YFSETQ. CDR3 length: 15 amino acids. CDR3 sequence (DNA): TGCGCCAGCAGCTTGGGGGACTTTAGCAATCAGCCCCAGCATTTT. Translating it yields CASSLGDFSNQPQHF.

This chain uses TRBV18 with TRBJ1-1; 8 nucleotides agree with TRBD1. Germline CDR1 KGHSH, CDR2 LQKENI. There are 15 residues in the CDR3. Trimming cost V 4 bases and J 2 bases; bases outside gene matches: 6. CDR3 nucleotides: TGTGCCAGCTCACAGGACAGGGTGGGAAACACTGAAGCTTTCTTT. Translation gives CASSQDRVGNTEAFF.

The V gene is TRBV19, the J gene TRBJ1-4; 8 nucleotides match TRBD1. V lost 7 bases to trimming and J lost 8 bases; unmatched junction nucleotides: 9. Germline CDR1 and CDR2: LNHDA and SQIVND (reference sequence). The CDR3 is 14 amino acids. CDR3 sequence (DNA): TGTGCCAGTACTCGAGGCACAGGGGGGGAAAAACTGTTTTTT. It codes for CASTRGTGGEKLFF. Variable domain in full (rest from reference TRBV19 and TRBJ1-4): DGGITQSPKYLFRKEGQNVTLSCEQNLNHDAMYWYRQDPGQGLRLIYYSQIVNDFQKGDIAEGYSVSREKKESFPLTVTSAQKNPTAFYLCASTRGTGGEKLFFGSGTQLSVL.

The chain couples TRBV18 to TRBJ1-1, with D hard to call. From germline, CDR1 is KGHSH and CDR2 LQKENI. The CDR3 consists of 14 residues. V was shortened by 3 bases and J by 1 base, with 9 bases between the two germline ends. DNA of the CDR3: TGTGCCAGCTCACCCCCCGGGAAGAACACTGAAGCTTTCTTT. It codes for CASSPPGKNTEAFF.

J is TRBJ2-7 and V is TRBV2, with 9 bases lining up with TRBD2. The CDR3 runs to 14 residues. The trim removed 3 bases at V and 5 bases at J, leaving 5 bases unmatched. The germline V gene has CDR1 SNHLY and CDR2 FYNNEI. The CDR3 loop reads CASSDRTSAHEQYF. The DNA for the CDR3 is TGTGCCAGCAGTGATCGGACTAGCGCCCACGAGCAGTACTTC.

The chain recombines TRBV10-2 with TRBJ2-3; D gene ambiguous. CDR3 length equals 13 residues. Germline V gene data show CDR1 as WSHSY and CDR2 as SAAADI. V dropped 2 bases and J dropped 0 bases, with 3 bases sitting between them. CDR3: CASSEQSTDTQYF. In nucleotides, the CDR3 is TGCGCCAGCAGTGAGCAGAGCACAGATACGCAGTATTTT.

This rearrangement joins TRBV6-5 to TRBJ1-6; perhaps TRBD1 as D (6 bases). V lost 2 bases to trimming and J lost 13 bases, with 6 bases between them. Germline V gene sequence: CDR1 MNHEY, CDR2 SVGAGI. This CDR3 has 11 amino acids. The DNA for the CDR3 is TGTGCCAGCAGTTACGGGGGCCCCCTCCACTTT. Its translation: CASSYGGPLHF.

The rearrangement joins TRBV7-3 to TRBJ2-1; maybe TRBD2 (7 bases). Trimming stripped 5 bases from V and 7 bases from J, with 18 bases between. Germline CDR1 reads SGHTA; CDR2 reads FQGTGA. The CDR3 runs 15 residues. The CDR3 loop is CASSPRGGRWNEQFF. The DNA for the CDR3 is TGTGCCAGCAGCCCGAGGGGGGGGCGGTGGAATGAGCAGTTCTTC. Full variable domain (missing parts from reference TRBV7-3 and TRBJ2-1): GAGVSQTPSNKVTEKGKYVELRCDPISGHTALYWYRQSLGQGPEFLIYFQGTGAADDSGLPNDRFFAVRPEGSVSTLKIQRTERGDSAVYLCASSPRGGRWNEQFFGPGTRLTVL.

The gene calls are TRBV5-1 and TRBJ1-5, with D possibly TRBD1 on 5 matching bases. CDR3 length: 16 amino acids. V was cut by 4 bases and J by 7 bases, with 21 bases left in between. Germline CDR1 and CDR2: SGHRS and YFSETQ. Here the CDR3 DNA reads TGCGCCAGCAGCCCCTGGGGGGGTATCAAGGGGCAGCCCCAGCATTTT. This encodes CASSPWGGIKGQPQHF.

This chain joins TRBV15 and TRBJ2-2; TRBD1 matches 11 bases. V was pared by 3 bases and J by 8 bases, with 14 bases of the junction left unmatched. Germline V gene sequence: CDR1 LNHNV, CDR2 YYDKDF (reference sequence). CDR3 size: 18 residues. CDR3 sequence reads: CATSSWTGGDYQVGELFF. The CDR3 bases are TGTGCCACCAGCAGCTGGACAGGGGGCGACTACCAGGTTGGGGAGCTGTTTTTT.

The rearrangement uses TRBV7-2 and TRBJ1-1; D is perhaps TRBD1 (5 bases). The CDR3 has 13 amino acids. V gave up 5 bases and J gave up 11 bases, with 18 bases separating them. The germline gives CDR1 SGHTA, CDR2 FQGNSA. The CDR3 loop is CASSPGVTRGAFF. The DNA of the CDR3 is TGTGCCAGCAGCCCTGGGGTCACGCGGGGGGCTTTCTTT.

This clone showed up just once. V and J are TRBV19 and TRBJ1-6; tentatively, D is TRBD1 (6 bases). The CDR3 runs 13 residues. V lost 6 bases and J lost 6, with 9 bases in between. Germline V CDR1 and CDR2: LNHDA, SQIVND (reference sequence). The CDR3 nucleotides read TGTGCCAGTAGCTGGGGGCCTAATTCACCCCTCCACTTT. The encoded protein is CASSWGPNSPLHF.

This rearrangement joins TRBV7-9 to TRBJ1-6; 7 bases align to TRBD1. CDR3 length: 17 residues. V lost 1 base and J lost 6; bases outside the gene matches: 9. Germline CDR1 reads SEHNR; CDR2 reads FQNEAQ (reference sequence). CDR3 amino acids: CASSLGEGAFSNSPLHF. The CDR3 nucleotides are TGTGCCAGCAGCTTAGGAGAGGGGGCTTTCAGTAATTCACCCCTCCACTTT. The variable domain in full, with the rest retrieved from reference TRBV7-9 and TRBJ1-6, is DTGVSQNPRHKITKRGQNVTFRCDPISEHNRLYWYRQTLGQGPEFLTYFQNEAQLEKSRLLSDRFSAERPKGSFSTLEIQRTEQGDSAMYLCASSLGEGAFSNSPLHFGNGTRLTVT.

The rearrangement joins TRBV18 to TRBJ1-2; D unclear. Germline lookup yields CDR1 KGHSH and CDR2 LQKENI. V gave up 6 bases and J gave up 3 bases, with 20 bases separating them. The CDR3 has 16 residues. DNA for the CDR3: TGTGCCAGCTCCCACCAAATGAGGTTTTGGTACTATGGCTACACCTTC. Its translation: CASSHQMRFWYYGYTF.

This clone was seen once. This chain links TRBV2 with TRBJ2-2; 10 positions agree with TRBD2. The CDR3 consists of 18 residues. Germline V gene data show CDR1 as SNHLY and CDR2 as FYNNEI. V was pared by 6 bases and J by 1 base, with 11 bases of the junction left unmatched. CDR3 sequence reads: CASRGVGTSVGNTGELFF. The CDR3 DNA sequence: TGTGCCAGCAGAGGCGTCGGGACTAGCGTTGGGAACACCGGGGAGCTGTTTTTT.

V and J are TRBV15 and TRBJ1-6; D not certain. The germline CDR1 and CDR2 sequences are LNHNV and YYDKDF (reference sequence). This CDR3 is built from 14 residues. Trimming left V 0 bases short and J 10 bases short, with 10 bases between. The CDR3 DNA follows: TGTGCCACCAGCAGAGATGGAGAACTATCACCCCTCCACTTT. This sequence encodes CATSRDGELSPLHF. The whole variable domain, remainder taken from reference TRBV15 and TRBJ1-6, is DAMVIQNPRYQVTQFGKPVTLSCSQTLNHNVMYWYQQKSSQAPKLLFHYYDKDFNNEADTPDNFQSRRPNTSFCFLDIRSPGLGDTAMYLCATSRDGELSPLHFGNGTRLTVT.

The chain is built from TRBV6-5 and TRBJ1-3; a weak D match, TRBD1 (5 bases). Trimming stripped 0 bases from V and 4 bases from J, with 10 bases between. The CDR3 spans 15 residues. Germline V gene data show CDR1 as MNHEY and CDR2 as SVGAGI. CDR3 DNA sequence: TGTGCCAGCAGTTACTCCAGGGCGCGGGGAAACACCATATATTTT. Amino acid sequence: CASSYSRARGNTIYF.

This clone was observed a few times. The rearrangement joins TRBV27 to TRBJ1-2; D gene unclear. The CDR3 is 12 residues long. Trimming shortened V by 4 bases and J by 4 bases, and 7 bases separated the two germline ends. Germline-derived CDR1 and CDR2 are MNHEY and SMNVEV (reference sequence). The CDR3 here is CASSSGGYGYTF. The CDR3 DNA sequence: TGTGCCAGCAGTTCAGGAGGCTATGGCTACACCTTC.

V usage is TRBV11-2 and J usage is TRBJ1-1; D may be TRBD1 (6 bases). The CDR3 length is 16 residues. Trimming took off 4 bases at V and 1 base at J, with 16 bases between the two ends. CDR1 is SGHAT and CDR2 is FQNNGV in the germline V gene. In DNA form, the CDR3 reads TGTGCCAGCAGCTGGCGGGGGCCCCTGGGGAACACTGAAGCTTTCTTT. Translated: CASSWRGPLGNTEAFF.

This chain connects TRBV7-9 to TRBJ2-3, with 12 bases matching TRBD2. The CDR3 extends over 16 amino acids. Germline assignment: CDR1 SEHNR and CDR2 FQNEAQ (reference sequence). V gave up 5 bases and J gave up 6 bases; unmatched junction bases: 9. This chain's CDR3 is CASSDTPSGGADTQYF. The CDR3 bases are TGTGCCAGCAGCGATACCCCTAGCGGGGGGGCTGATACGCAGTATTTT. The full variable domain, completed using reference TRBV7-9 and TRBJ2-3, is DTGVSQNPRHKITKRGQNVTFRCDPISEHNRLYWYRQTLGQGPEFLTYFQNEAQLEKSRLLSDRFSAERPKGSFSTLEIQRTEQGDSAMYLCASSDTPSGGADTQYFGPGTRLTVL.

The chain combines TRBV19 with TRBJ2-2; maybe TRBD2 (5 bases). The CDR3 covers 14 residues. V was shortened by 3 bases and J by 7 bases, with 12 bases between the two germline ends. Germline V gene data show CDR1 as LNHDA and CDR2 as SQIVND (reference sequence). This chain's CDR3 is CASSIRGAGGELFF. The CDR3, as DNA: TGTGCCAGTAGTATTCGGGGAGCAGGCGGGGAGCTGTTTTTT.

The chain links TRBV27 to TRBJ2-5; 12 positions match TRBD2. The CDR3 runs to 15 residues. The V segment lost 6 bases and the J segment 2 bases; nucleotides outside the gene matches: 4. Germline CDR1 reads MNHEY; CDR2 reads SMNVEV (reference sequence). The CDR3 bases are TGTGCCAGCAGGAGGACTAGCGGGGCGCAAGAGACCCAGTACTTC. Translating gives CASRRTSGAQETQYF.

V and J are TRBV28 and TRBJ2-7, with TRBD1 as a possible D gene (6 bases). Trimming removed 1 base at V and 2 bases at J, with 12 bases between. The length of the CDR3 is 15 residues. Germline V CDR1 and CDR2: MDHEN, SYDVKM. CDR3: CASSLFRQATYEQYF. The CDR3 DNA is TGTGCCAGCAGTTTATTCAGACAGGCAACCTACGAGCAGTACTTC.

The chain links TRBV20-1 to TRBJ1-2; no definite D call. The CDR3 has 11 residues. Trimming left V 6 bases short and J 2 bases short, with 7 bases between. The germline CDR1 and CDR2 sequences are DFQATT and SNEGSKA (reference sequence). The chain's CDR3 is CSAGINYGYTF. CDR3 DNA sequence: TGCAGTGCCGGGATAAACTATGGCTACACCTTC.